Below are 14 T cell receptor beta chains sequenced from a single sample in a study of blood T cells in healthy people across ages. Using a J-beta primer mix together with a sample-barcoded 5' primer, a second PCR was run for about 6 to 12 cycles. A single record per CDR3 protein comes from TCRdb applying MiXCR to the 5' RACE reads. The sample yields approximately 1,100,000 distinct CDR3 sequences, more than 40% seen once. The specimen sequenced was blood. These receptors were obtained from a woman aged 60-70 years in good health.

This clonotype showed up just a few times. The V gene is TRBV12-5, the J gene TRBJ2-1; D tentatively fits TRBD1 or TRBD2 (5 bases each). Germline lookup yields CDR1 LGHNT and CDR2 FRNRAP. The CDR3 spans 21 residues. Trimming cost V 2 bases and J 9 bases, with 35 bases left between them. The CDR3 sequence: CASGLIITGSGLQIAGTEQFF. The CDR3, as DNA: TGTGCTAGTGGTTTGATTATCACAGGATCAGGGTTGCAAATTGCGGGCACTGAGCAGTTCTTC.

J is TRBJ2-3 and V is TRBV7-8; TRBD1 aligns across 11 bases. Trimming at V came to 3 bases and at J to 2 bases, leaving 7 bases not matched to a gene. The germline gives CDR1 SGHVS, CDR2 FQNEAQ. The length of the CDR3 is 17 residues. The CDR3 is CASSFLPGQGATDTQYF. For the CDR3, the DNA is TGTGCCAGCAGCTTTTTACCCGGACAGGGGGCCACAGATACGCAGTATTTT.

The chain links TRBV29-1 to TRBJ2-1, with 8 positions matching TRBD2. Trimming at V came to 1 base and at J to 8 bases, leaving 7 bases not matched to a gene. Germline-derived CDR1 and CDR2 are SQVTM and ANQGSEA. The CDR3 length is 14 residues. CDR3 coding DNA: TGCAGCGTTGAAGCGGGAGGGGCAGGGTATGAGCAGTTCTTC. Protein sequence: CSVEAGGAGYEQFF.

This clonotype was counted only a few times. V and J are TRBV29-1 and TRBJ2-1; D gene unclear. The J call is doubtful: the DNA matches TRBJ2-7 better. The CDR3 length is 10 residues. The germline CDR1 and CDR2 sequences are SQVTM and ANQGSEA. The CDR3 coding sequence is TGCAGCGTTGAAACCCACGAGCAGTACTTC. Translation: CSVETHEQYF.

This chain links TRBV20-1 with TRBJ2-2; D might be TRBD1 or TRBD2, each matching 5 bases. Per the germline V gene, CDR1 is DFQATT and CDR2 is SNEGSKA (reference sequence). The V gene lost 3 bases and the J gene lost 1 base, with 12 bases spanning the gap. This CDR3 is 15 amino acids long. CDR3 sequence reads: CSASPGRVNTGELFF. The CDR3 DNA follows: TGCAGTGCTAGCCCGGGGCGAGTGAACACCGGGGAGCTGTTTTTT.

The chain combines TRBV7-9 with TRBJ1-2; D is uncertain. The germline gives CDR1 SEHNR, CDR2 FQNEAQ (reference sequence). V lost 1 base to trimming and J lost 4 bases, with 13 bases between them. CDR3 length equals 15 residues. CDR3: CASSLGPSLAYGYTF. In DNA, the CDR3 is TGTGCCAGCAGCTTAGGTCCCAGTTTGGCCTATGGCTACACCTTC. Supplemented by reference TRBV7-9 and TRBJ1-2, the full variable domain reads DTGVSQNPRHKITKRGQNVTFRCDPISEHNRLYWYRQTLGQGPEFLTYFQNEAQLEKSRLLSDRFSAERPKGSFSTLEIQRTEQGDSAMYLCASSLGPSLAYGYTFGSGTRLTVV.

V and J are TRBV20-1 and TRBJ2-4, with 10 bases matching TRBD2. The J call is in doubt because the DNA end fits TRBJ2-7 better. Germline V gene sequence: CDR1 DFQATT, CDR2 SNEGSKA (reference sequence). This CDR3 contains 15 residues. CDR3 loop: CSPMGAGGLRYEQYF. CDR3 DNA: TGCAGTCCGATGGGAGCGGGAGGGCTCCGCTACGAGCAGTACTTC.

This chain links TRBV20-1 with TRBJ2-7, with 7 bases identical to TRBD1. The germline V gene encodes CDR1 DFQATT and CDR2 SNEGSKA (reference sequence). With V trimmed by 3 bases and J by 7 bases, 15 bases remained unmatched. The CDR3 contains 15 residues. The CDR3 coding sequence is TGCAGTGCTAGTTGGGACAGTCGCCAATACAATGAGCAGTACTTC. Translation: CSASWDSRQYNEQYF.

This sequence joins TRBV27 and TRBJ1-2; a weak D match, TRBD1 (6 bases). The CDR3 runs to 14 residues. V gave up 6 bases and J gave up 5 bases, with 16 bases separating them. Germline V gene data show CDR1 as MNHEY and CDR2 as SMNVEV (reference sequence). This CDR3 is CASSSQGSFYGYTF. For the CDR3, the DNA is TGTGCCAGCAGCTCCCAGGGGAGCTTTTATGGCTACACCTTC.

V gene TRBV30 combines with J gene TRBJ2-7; no clear D. V was clipped by 4 bases and J by 2 bases, with 12 bases between them. This CDR3 region has 13 residues. CDR1 is GTSNPN and CDR2 is SVGIG in the germline V gene (reference sequence). CDR3 DNA sequence: TGTGCCTGGATTGATCCTTGGGCCTACGAGCAGTACTTC. Encoded protein: CAWIDPWAYEQYF.

This clonotype has only a few counts. The chain has TRBV7-2 and TRBJ2-7; no clear D. Germline V gives CDR1 SGHTA, CDR2 FQGNSA. This CDR3 comprises 13 residues. The V and J ends lost 0 bases and 3 bases respectively, with 6 bases between them. CDR3 residues: CASSLAIVYEQYF. The CDR3 DNA sequence: TGTGCCAGCAGCTTAGCGATTGTCTACGAGCAGTACTTC.

V gene TRBV9 combines with J gene TRBJ2-1; unclear D gene. Germline assignment: CDR1 SGDLS and CDR2 YYNGEE. V lost 3 bases, J lost 4 bases, and 14 bases lay in between. The CDR3 runs 15 residues. CDR3 loop: CASSAISSSYNEQFF. In nucleotides, the CDR3 is TGTGCCAGCAGCGCCATTTCATCCAGTTACAATGAGCAGTTCTTC.

This clonotype was observed many times. The genes are TRBV29-1 and TRBJ2-1; D unresolved. Looked up from germline, CDR1 is SQVTM and CDR2 is ANQGSEA. The CDR3 has 11 residues. With 2 bases removed from V and 1 base from J, the gap between germline ends came to 0 bases. The CDR3 is CSVESYNEQFF. In DNA, the CDR3 is TGCAGCGTTGAATCCTACAATGAGCAGTTCTTC.

V usage is TRBV28 and J usage is TRBJ2-2; 12 bases line up with TRBD2. CDR1 and CDR2 from the germline V gene are MDHEN and SYDVKM. The CDR3 runs 15 residues. J gave up 5 bases and V 6 bases, and 4 bases lay outside the gene matches. This CDR3 is CASRTLAGGTGELFF. DNA for the CDR3: TGTGCCAGCAGAACGCTAGCGGGAGGGACCGGGGAGCTGTTTTTT.